The entry that follows covers one T cell receptor (beta chain) sequence. Its antigen is currently not known. No quality values exist for individual bases; no much larger clone is one base distant. The time point tag for this specimen amounts to: about 28 days (+/-7) after the second vaccine dose. AZD1222 recipients whose second dose came at about 4 weeks and those whose second dose came at about 12 weeks were combined into one group, since spike-specific TCR depth and breadth did not differ between the two schedules. Samples from vaccinated people were obtained from the UK trials COV001 and COV002, which included a single-blind randomized controlled phase 2/3 trial of AZD1222 (ChAdOx1 nCoV-19) in healthy adults. For TCRbeta chain sequencing, PBMC samples were collected from trial participants at day 0 and at day 28 after the second dose. The data were taken from a study of T cell responses to AZD1222 COVID-19 vaccine (dated by TCRdb to the early 2020s). Regarding the study in general: A total of just over 230 trial participants underwent TCR sequencing, of whom some 200 had received two doses of AZD1222 and around 25 had received two doses of the MenACWY control vaccine. Enrollment into the trials was organized by age into subgroups of 18-55, 56-69 and 70-plus years, and those subgroups contained approximately 160, 26 and 62 TCR-sequenced participants, respectively.

CDR1 and CDR2, per the germline V gene, are SGHTA and FQGNSA. The CDR3, cysteine through phenylalanine, is 13 amino acids long. The only DNA kept is the CDR3, 39 bases in frame from the first base. V is cut by 2 bases and J by 2 bases, and the space between the germline ends is 4 bases. Summary of the overall study and its limitations: Because no day 14 peak-response samples were available, repertoires were characterized only after the peak T cell response. Conclusions about previously exposed vaccinees are limited because only 5 or 6 AZD1222 recipients were SARS-CoV-2 seropositive at baseline. The whole spike protein was spanned by vaccine-associated CD4 TCRs, and dominant responses were seen in regions 160-218 and 743-854. The 56-69-year group was small, and its depth increase did not reach significance, likely because of low power. Nearly half of unique spike-specific TCRs reportedly recognized epitopes outside regions mutated in the B.1.351 and B.1.1.7 variants. Most participants were white British and females outnumbered males, and the authors suggested that clonal diversity may have been underestimated. After two AZD1222 doses, both the breadth and the depth of spike-specific TCRs were significantly higher than at day 0 and than in MenACWY recipients.

The CDR3 regions of human TCRbeta chains were analyzed by immunosequencing. The study's processing was this. TCRs in the repertoires were matched against a reference library of SARS-CoV-2-specific TCRs that had been generated with the MIRA antigen-specificity platform. Breadth was defined as the fraction of unique TCRs that were SARS-CoV-2-associated, and depth was defined as the fraction of total T cells that were SARS-CoV-2-associated. Using the MIRA data, each spike-specific TCR was mapped to the spike region that the TCR reacts to and placed in a CD4 or CD8 class. Log10-transformed breadth and depth values were compared by one-way ANOVA with Sidak's multiple comparisons tests. What TCRdb holds here is the immuneACCESS table cut down to in-frame rearrangements. Part of the clones is not present; checked against another copy, under half of the missing clones reflect an unresolved V gene, and the others are unexplained. The D gene and trimming were derived from the DNA, and the V and J assignments and clone size from that table. This sample has over 50,000 clones in its table, and around 85% of those were observed once. 26% of the sample rests with the top ten.

Recombination linked TRBV7-2 to TRBJ1-5; the D gene remains uncertain. The receptor comes from an adult who received the AZD1222 COVID-19 vaccine. The sample here was peripheral blood, taken 28 days after the second AZD1222 dose. The CDR3 reads CASSLQGNQPQHF. The nucleotide sequence is given as TGTGCCAGCAGCTTACAAGGCAATCAGCCCCAGCATTTT.